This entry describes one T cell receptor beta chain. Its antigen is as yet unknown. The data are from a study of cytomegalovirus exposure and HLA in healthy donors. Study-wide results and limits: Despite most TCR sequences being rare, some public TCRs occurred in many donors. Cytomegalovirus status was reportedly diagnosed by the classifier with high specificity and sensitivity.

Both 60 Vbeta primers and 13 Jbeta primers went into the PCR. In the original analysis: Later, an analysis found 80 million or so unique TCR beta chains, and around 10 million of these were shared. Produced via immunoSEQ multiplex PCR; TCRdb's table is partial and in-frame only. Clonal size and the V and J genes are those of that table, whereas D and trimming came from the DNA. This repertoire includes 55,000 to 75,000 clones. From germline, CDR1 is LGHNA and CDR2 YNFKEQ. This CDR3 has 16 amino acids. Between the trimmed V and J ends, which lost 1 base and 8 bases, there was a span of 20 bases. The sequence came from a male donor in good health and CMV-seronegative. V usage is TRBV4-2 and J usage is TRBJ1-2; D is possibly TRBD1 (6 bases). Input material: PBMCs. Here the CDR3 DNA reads TGTGCCAGCAGCCAAGCCCGTAACAGGGTGGTTGGCGGCTACACCTTC. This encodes CASSQARNRVVGGYTF.